The entry below describes one T cell receptor beta chain. Its antigen is undetermined. Terminally differentiated effector memory CD45RA+ cells were excluded from the naive CD8 cells, which were CD45RO-negative and positively selected for CCR7. V dropped 2 bases and J dropped 2 bases, with 7 bases sitting between them. CDR1 is GTSNPN, CDR2 SVGIG, per germline (reference sequence). CDR3 length: 14 amino acids. The data are from a study of shared clonotypes between healthy human individuals. At the level of the study: Per donor, three plates held CD4 naive cells, three held CD4 memory, two held CD8 naive and one held CD8 memory. Study findings and constraints: Shared across a few donors were 4% to 5% of the naive CD4 clonotypes. The expectation was that sequencing depth would affect clonotype sharing among donors.

Measured with immunoSEQ multiplex PCR; TCRdb has only the in-frame clones, and not every one. The profile shows about 2.2 million clones, approximately 94% of them singletons. This chain connects TRBV30 to TRBJ2-6; D unresolved. Material for sequencing was naive CD8+ T cells from PBMCs. This clonotype originated in a man younger than 35 in good health. Some clones in this sample may be carry-over from other donors' samples. The CDR3 region is CAWSPHAGANVLTF. CDR3 in DNA: TGTGCCTGGAGTCCCCATGCTGGGGCCAACGTCCTGACTTTC. The full variable domain, completed using reference TRBV30 and TRBJ2-6, is SQTIHQWPATLVQPVGSPLSLECTVEGTSNPNLYWYRQAAGRGLQLLFYSVGIGQISSEVPQNLSASRPQDRQFILSSKKLLLSDSGFYLCAWSPHAGANVLTFGAGSRLTVL.